The present T cell receptor beta chain was sequenced within a study of OX40 agonist ivuxolimab in advanced cancers. About the study: The dose of intravenous ivuxolimab that patients received every 2 weeks ranged from 0.01 to 10 mg/kg.

Trimming removed 6 bases from V and 1 base from J, with 9 bases in between. Germline V gives CDR1 MNHNS, CDR2 SASEGT. The CDR3 is made up of 14 amino acids. Clones were read by immunoSEQ multiplex PCR, and TCRdb kept only the in-frame ones, dropping some. The table shows about 84,000 clones, with more than 80% occurring only once. The TCR was taken from an adult with an advanced solid tumor such as melanoma, head and neck, liver or kidney cancer. Sequenced here: CD4+ or CD8+ T cells sorted from blood, sampled in a trial of the OX40 agonist ivuxolimab. The V and J genes are TRBV6-1 and TRBJ1-4; D might be TRBD1 (6 bases). The CDR3 DNA reads TGTGCCAGCAGCCTGACAGGAACTAATGAAAAACTGTTTTTT. Translated, it gives CASSLTGTNEKLFF.